The 29 T cell receptor beta chains reported below all come from one sample, sequenced in a study of response to subunit inactivated influenza vaccine. One entry per CDR3 protein results from TCRdb running MiXCR on the RT-PCR reads. This sample has 750,000 to 850,000 distinct CDR3 sequences, with 15% to 20% found just once. The specimen was PBMCs from blood, collected 4 to 6 days after vaccination. All receptors come from a man in his forties or fifties who received an inactivated influenza vaccine.

The V gene is TRBV6-5, the J gene TRBJ2-1; 11 positions match TRBD2. V shed 2 bases, J shed 5 bases, and the junction held 11 bases outside the gene matches. From germline, CDR1 is MNHEY and CDR2 SVGAGI. The CDR3 runs to 18 residues. In nucleotides, the CDR3 is TGTGCCAGCAGTTACCTTGGGGGGACTAGCGGTAAAAACAATGAGCAGTTCTTC. It is translated as CASSYLGGTSGKNNEQFF.

J is TRBJ2-2 and V is TRBV12-3 or TRBV12-4; perhaps TRBD1 as D (5 bases). V lost 0 bases and J lost 4, with 9 bases in between. This CDR3 is built from 15 residues. The CDR3 loop reads CASSLAQGSTGELFF. The CDR3 DNA reads TGTGCCAGCAGTTTAGCGCAGGGTTCCACCGGGGAGCTGTTTTTT.

This clonotype was observed a handful of times. The V call is TRBV20-1, the J call TRBJ2-1; 8 positions match TRBD1. V was pared by 2 bases and J by 1 base, with 1 base of the junction left unmatched. Germline V gene sequence: CDR1 DFQATT, CDR2 SNEGSKA (reference sequence). There are 14 residues in the CDR3. This CDR3 is CSARQGASYNEQFF. The CDR3 nucleotides read TGCAGTGCTAGACAGGGGGCTTCCTACAATGAGCAGTTCTTC.

This chain links TRBV2 with TRBJ2-7; no clear D gene. Germline-derived CDR1 and CDR2 are SNHLY and FYNNEI. V gave up 3 bases and J gave up 7 bases, with 4 bases separating them. The CDR3 contains 10 residues. The CDR3 DNA follows: TGTGCCAGCAGTGACGAGGAGCAGTACTTC. Translation gives CASSDEEQYF.

Only a few counts were recorded for this clonotype. The chain uses TRBV4-3 and TRBJ2-1, with 8 bases that match TRBD1. J was trimmed by 6 bases and V by 0 bases; bases with no gene match: 7. CDR3 size: 16 residues. Germline CDR1 and CDR2: LGHNA and YSLEER. The CDR3 protein is CASSQERTGISNEQFF. For the CDR3, the DNA is TGCGCCAGCAGCCAAGAGAGGACAGGGATTAGCAATGAGCAGTTCTTC.

This clonotype showed up just once. This may come from a read error, since a much larger clone is one base off. This sequence joins TRBV6-4 and TRBJ2-1; D possibly uses TRBD1 or TRBD2 (5 bases each). TRBJ2-7 explains the end of the DNA better; the J call may be wrong. The CDR3 length is 14 residues. Germline CDR1 is MRHNA and CDR2 is SNTAGT. The CDR3 DNA reads TGTGCCAGTAGTGAGAGGGGACCCTACAATGAGCAGTACTTC. It encodes CASSERGPYNEQYF.

CDR3 sequence: CATSRESGQGEKLFF. The DNA of the CDR3 is TGTGCCACCAGCAGAGAATCCGGGCAGGGTGAAAAACTGTTTTTT. The gene calls are TRBV15 and TRBJ1-4; TRBD1 is a possible D gene (5 bases). V shed 0 bases and J shed 7 bases, with 12 bases lying between them. This CDR3 has 15 residues. Germline loops: CDR1 LNHNV, CDR2 YYDKDF (reference sequence).

V is TRBV7-2 and J is TRBJ2-2, with D maybe TRBD2 (6 bases). Germline V gene lookup returns CDR1 SGHTA and CDR2 FQGNSA. This CDR3 comprises 16 residues. V was shortened by 4 bases and J by 6 bases, with 18 bases between the two germline ends. The CDR3 DNA reads TGTGCCAGCAGCTGGCTGGCAGGGACGGGGGCCGGGGAGCTGTTTTTT. Protein: CASSWLAGTGAGELFF.

This chain links TRBV20-1 with TRBJ2-3, with a weak D call TRBD2 (6 bases). Trimming cost V 3 bases and J 3 bases, with 13 bases left between them. The CDR3 totals 14 residues. Germline CDR1 DFQATT, CDR2 SNEGSKA (reference sequence). CDR3 nucleotides: TGCAGTGCTAGTAGACTAGTTGTGACAGATACGCAGTATTTT. It translates to CSASRLVVTDTQYF.

The CDR3 sequence is CASSLDALRSEQFF. The CDR3 DNA sequence: TGCGCCAGCAGCTTGGACGCTTTAAGGAGTGAGCAGTTCTTC. The chain is built from TRBV5-1 and TRBJ2-1; D gene ambiguous. V was cut by 0 bases and J by 9 bases, with 13 bases left in between. The CDR3 sequence is 14 residues long. The germline gives CDR1 SGHRS, CDR2 YFSETQ.

V usage is TRBV12-3 or TRBV12-4 and J usage is TRBJ1-1; 8 bases are shared with TRBD1. This CDR3 has 15 residues. Losses at the gene ends were 7 bases for V and 3 bases for J; bases not matched to a gene: 10. The CDR3 here is CASITGGRWDTEAFF. The DNA of the CDR3 is TGTGCCAGCATTACAGGGGGTCGGTGGGACACTGAAGCTTTCTTT.

Regarding this clonotype: Relative to the germline gene, one junction end is altered; a read error may explain this. This sequence joins TRBV6-5 and TRBJ1-2; no clear D. Germline V gene lookup returns CDR1 MNHEY and CDR2 SVGAGI. The CDR3 is made up of 10 amino acids. The CDR3 sequence: CASSYSNKSF. In DNA, the CDR3 is TGTGCCAGCAGTTACTCGAACAAATCCTTC.

This clonotype was observed at least ten times. The V and J genes are TRBV5-1 and TRBJ2-2; D is possibly TRBD1 (6 bases). The CDR3 totals 14 residues. CDR1 and CDR2 from the germline V gene are SGHRS and YFSETQ. The V end lost 4 bases, the J end lost 2 bases, and 9 bases lay between the germline ends. Written as DNA, the CDR3 is TGCGCCAGCAGCCGGGACACAAACACCGGGGAGCTGTTTTTT. Its protein is CASSRDTNTGELFF.

Only a few counts were recorded for this clonotype. The chain links TRBV5-1 to TRBJ2-4; TRBD1 or TRBD2 may be the D gene (5 bases each). CDR1 and CDR2 (germline): SGHRS, YFSETQ. This CDR3 comprises 15 residues. Trimming cost V 1 base and J 4 bases, with 12 bases left between them. Here the CDR3 DNA reads TGCGCCAGCAGCTTGTACGGGGCGAATAAAAACATTCAGTACTTC. Translated: CASSLYGANKNIQYF.

The chain is built from TRBV5-1 and TRBJ2-4; D might be TRBD1 or TRBD2, each matching 6 bases. The CDR3 spans 14 residues. V shed 8 bases and J shed 0 bases, with 12 bases lying between them. Germline V gene data show CDR1 as SGHRS and CDR2 as YFSETQ. The CDR3 spells CARGRGLAKNIQYF. The CDR3 region has the DNA TGCGCCAGGGGCAGGGGACTAGCCAAAAACATTCAGTACTTC. Full variable domain (missing parts from reference TRBV5-1 and TRBJ2-4): KAGVTQTPRYLIKTRGQQVTLSCSPISGHRSVSWYQQTPGQGLQFLFEYFSETQRNKGNFPGRFSGRQFSNSRSEMNVSTLELGDSALYLCARGRGLAKNIQYFGAGTRLSVL.

The V and J genes are TRBV10-3 and TRBJ2-7, with D perhaps matching TRBD1 (6 bases). CDR3 length: 12 amino acids. The germline V gene has CDR1 ENHRY and CDR2 SYGVKD. Trimming took 5 bases from V and 3 from J, leaving 8 bases between them. The CDR3 region has the DNA TGTGCCATCAGTTCAGGGGACTACGAGCAGTACTTC. The encoded protein is CAISSGDYEQYF.

The chain has TRBV3-1 and TRBJ2-5, with a weak D call TRBD2 (6 bases). Between the trimmed V and J ends, which lost 4 bases and 2 bases, there was a span of 17 bases. Germline loops: CDR1 LGHDT, CDR2 YNNKEL (reference sequence). The CDR3 has 16 amino acids. In DNA, the CDR3 is TGTGCCAGCAGCCTGGGTATAGCGGCAGTACAAGAGACCCAGTACTTC. Translation: CASSLGIAAVQETQYF.

The V call is TRBV29-1, the J call TRBJ2-2; D uncertain. The V gene lost 5 bases and the J gene lost 7 bases, with 14 bases spanning the gap. In germline, CDR1 is SQVTM, CDR2 ANQGSEA. The CDR3 extends over 13 amino acids. The CDR3 DNA is TGCAGCGTTTCGAAAATGGGGTTCGGGGAGCTGTTTTTT. Translated: CSVSKMGFGELFF.

This clonotype was counted ten times or more. The rearrangement uses TRBV27 and TRBJ2-7; tentative D call: TRBD2 (6 bases). The CDR3 is 14 amino acids. V lost 3 bases and J 2 bases, leaving 11 bases between the germline ends. Per germline, CDR1 MNHEY and CDR2 SMNVEV (reference sequence). The chain's CDR3 is CASSLSGSAYEQYF. DNA for the CDR3: TGTGCCAGCAGTTTGAGCGGGTCAGCCTACGAGCAGTACTTC.

This clonotype was detected only a few times. The chain recombines TRBV9 with TRBJ2-1; tentative D call: TRBD2 (6 bases). Trimming pared 4 bases from V and 5 bases from J, leaving 13 bases between. Germline values: CDR1 SGDLS, CDR2 YYNGEE. The CDR3 extends over 14 amino acids. The CDR3 spells CASSIGGVNNEQFF. In DNA, the CDR3 is TGTGCCAGCAGCATCGGGGGAGTTAACAATGAGCAGTTCTTC.

This clonotype was picked up a small number of times. The chain uses TRBV10-3 and TRBJ1-2, with a tentative D call TRBD1 (5 bases). CDR1 is ENHRY, CDR2 SYGVKD, per germline. CDR3 length equals 14 residues. Trimming removed 6 bases at V and 4 bases at J, with 15 bases between. Here the CDR3 reads CAISKQAEGYGYTF. The CDR3 region has the DNA TGTGCCATCAGCAAACAGGCTGAAGGCTATGGCTACACCTTC.

This clonotype was observed a handful of times. The chain employs TRBV20-1 and TRBJ1-1; D gene ambiguous. V was clipped by 0 bases and J by 7 bases, with 12 bases between them. CDR3 length: 13 amino acids. Germline V gene data show CDR1 as DFQATT and CDR2 as SNEGSKA (reference sequence). The CDR3 region has the DNA TGCAGTGCTAGAGATTTCGTCAGGAGTGAAGCTTTCTTT. Translating it yields CSARDFVRSEAFF.

This rearrangement joins TRBV20-1 to TRBJ2-1; 8 nucleotides align to TRBD1. Germline loops: CDR1 DFQATT, CDR2 SNEGSKA (reference sequence). V lost 3 bases, J lost 3 bases, and 4 bases stayed unmatched. The CDR3 extends over 14 amino acids. Written as DNA, the CDR3 is TGCAGTGCTAGGGGACAGGACCACTACAATGAGCAGTTCTTC. Its protein product is CSARGQDHYNEQFF.

In this sample, this clonotype turned up many times. In DNA form, the CDR3 reads TGTGCCAGCAGCCTCTCCCGACAGGGTTACGAGCAGTACTTC. It specifies CASSLSRQGYEQYF. The chain has TRBV11-2 and TRBJ2-7; the match to TRBD1 covers 7 bases. Per the germline V gene, CDR1 is SGHAT and CDR2 is FQNNGV. The CDR3 loop spans 14 amino acids. Trimming cost V 5 bases and J 4 bases; bases outside gene matches: 8.

The V and J genes are TRBV10-3 and TRBJ1-2; no definite D call. The CDR3 sequence is 14 residues long. CDR1 ENHRY and CDR2 SYGVKD come from the germline V gene. V was cut by 0 bases and J by 4 bases, with 9 bases left in between. The CDR3 spells CAISESEDLYGYTF. CDR3 nucleotide sequence: TGTGCCATCAGTGAGTCGGAGGACCTCTATGGCTACACCTTC.

This clonotype has more than one count but fewer than ten. The V call is TRBV5-5, the J call TRBJ2-5; D not resolved. V was pared by 0 bases and J by 1 base, with 10 bases between. Germline V gene data show CDR1 as SGHKS and CDR2 as YYEKEE (reference sequence). The CDR3 is made up of 15 amino acids. The CDR3 DNA reads TGTGCCAGCAGCTTGGTCCCGAACGCCCAAGAGACCCAGTACTTC. Its translation is CASSLVPNAQETQYF.

The chain carries TRBV7-6 and TRBJ2-3; D may be TRBD1 or TRBD2 (7 bases each). The CDR3 has 14 residues. CDR1 and CDR2 from the germline V gene are SGHVS and FNYEAQ. V was cut by 4 bases and J by 4 bases, with 12 bases left in between. Written as DNA, the CDR3 is TGTGCCAGCAGCTCCAGGGGGAGGGCAGATACGCAGTATTTT. Amino acid sequence: CASSSRGRADTQYF.

The chain is built from TRBV3-1 and TRBJ2-5; 7 bases align to TRBD2. Losses at the gene ends were 5 bases for V and 9 bases for J; bases not matched to a gene: 18. CDR1 LGHDT and CDR2 YNNKEL come from the germline V gene (reference sequence). The CDR3 spans 16 residues. CDR3 DNA: TGTGCCAGCAGCTTCCAAGGAGAGGACGGTCGGGAGGCCCAGTACTTC. This gives the protein CASSFQGEDGREAQYF.

The chain joins TRBV7-6 to TRBJ2-2, with 8 nucleotides matching TRBD2. Germline-derived CDR1 and CDR2 are SGHVS and FNYEAQ. Unmatched junction bases numbered 6, after V lost 3 bases and J lost 3 bases. The CDR3 runs to 16 residues. CDR3 nucleotides: TGTGCCAGCAGCTTCCTCAACGGGGGGGACACCGGGGAGCTGTTTTTT. It encodes CASSFLNGGDTGELFF.